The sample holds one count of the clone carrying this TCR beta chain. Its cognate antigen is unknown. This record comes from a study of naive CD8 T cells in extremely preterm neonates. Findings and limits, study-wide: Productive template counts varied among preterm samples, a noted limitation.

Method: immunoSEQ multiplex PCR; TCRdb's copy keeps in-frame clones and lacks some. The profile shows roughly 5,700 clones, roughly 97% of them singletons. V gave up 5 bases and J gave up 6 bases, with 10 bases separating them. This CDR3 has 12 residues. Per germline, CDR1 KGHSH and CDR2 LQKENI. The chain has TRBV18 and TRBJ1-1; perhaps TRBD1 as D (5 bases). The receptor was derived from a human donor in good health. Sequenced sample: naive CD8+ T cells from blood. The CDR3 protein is CASSSDRSEAFF. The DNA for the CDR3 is TGTGCCAGCTCAAGCGACAGATCTGAAGCTTTCTTT.